A single sample gave rise to the 27 T cell receptor beta chains below, sequenced in a study of CD4 T cells in relation to SARS-CoV-2 and coronaviruses. Before the COVID-19 pandemic, during about 2011-2019, CD4+ T cells were taken from unexposed donors. The assay was immunoSEQ multiplex PCR, and TCRdb's table has in-frame clones only and misses some. Here the sample spans about 59,000 clones, 70% to 90% being singletons. The sample comprised memory CD4+ T cells from PBMCs. Receptor source: a human donor in good health.

The chain uses TRBV28 and TRBJ2-7; 8 bases line up with TRBD2. This CDR3 has 16 amino acids. Per germline, CDR1 MDHEN and CDR2 SYDVKM. J was trimmed by 2 bases and V by 5 bases; bases with no gene match: 11. In DNA, the CDR3 is TGTGCCAGCAGTCCCCCTCGGGGGGGGATTACCTACGAGCAGTACTTC. This codes for CASSPPRGGITYEQYF.

The chain uses TRBV27 and TRBJ1-2, with D unclear. The V gene lost 5 bases and the J gene lost 8 bases, with 15 bases spanning the gap. Germline loops: CDR1 MNHEY, CDR2 SMNVEV (reference sequence). The CDR3 has 13 amino acids. The CDR3 protein is CASSRNRAVGYTF. CDR3 in DNA: TGTGCCAGCAGTCGGAATAGGGCGGTCGGCTACACCTTC.

The gene calls are TRBV4-2 and TRBJ1-1, with a weak D call TRBD1 (5 bases). Trimming removed 4 bases from V and 0 bases from J, with 15 bases in between. The CDR3 has 16 amino acids. CDR1 is LGHNA and CDR2 is YNFKEQ in the germline V gene. In nucleotides, the CDR3 is TGTGCCAGCAGCCTCACGCAGGGTACTATGAACACTGAAGCTTTCTTT. Its translation: CASSLTQGTMNTEAFF.

The V gene is TRBV27, the J gene TRBJ2-2; unclear D gene. V was clipped by 4 bases and J by 1 base, with 10 bases between them. The germline CDR1 and CDR2 sequences are MNHEY and SMNVEV (reference sequence). This CDR3 has 15 residues. The CDR3 nucleotides read TGTGCCAGCAGTTACAGCAGGTTGAACACCGGGGAGCTGTTTTTT. It encodes CASSYSRLNTGELFF.

The chain joins TRBV2 to TRBJ1-3, with D possibly matching TRBD1 (5 bases). This CDR3 is 17 amino acids long. The germline V and J ends were trimmed by 4 bases and 7 bases, with 23 bases remaining between them. Per germline, CDR1 SNHLY and CDR2 FYNNEI. CDR3 sequence: CASSAQGMRDRWNTIYF. The CDR3 nucleotides read TGTGCCAGCAGTGCTCAGGGAATGAGGGATCGGTGGAACACCATATATTTT.

V gene TRBV21-1 combines with J gene TRBJ1-2; the D segment call TRBD1 is taken from the table without a DNA check. TRBV21-1 is assigned pseudogene status. The length of the CDR3 is 18 residues. The CDR3 nucleotides read TGTGCCAGCAGCGGAACAAATGGGACAGACCGACGGATCTATGGCTACACCTTC. Protein: CASSGTNGTDRRIYGYTF.

This chain uses TRBV10-1 with TRBJ2-5, with 7 bases identical to TRBD2. This CDR3 comprises 14 residues. V lost 3 bases to trimming and J lost 4 bases; unmatched junction nucleotides: 5. Per germline, CDR1 WNHNN and CDR2 SYGVQD (reference sequence). CDR3 coding DNA: TGCGCCAGCAGTGACGCGGGAGTCGGAGAGACCCAGTACTTC. This encodes CASSDAGVGETQYF.

The J gene is TRBJ1-1, the V gene TRBV18; TRBD1 might be the D (5 bases). The CDR3 has 15 residues. CDR1 and CDR2 (germline): KGHSH, LQKENI. V lost 2 bases, J lost 0 bases, and 10 bases lay in between. The CDR3 loop is CASSPGGSMNTEAFF. The CDR3 DNA reads as TGTGCCAGCTCACCAGGGGGGAGCATGAACACTGAAGCTTTCTTT.

The rearrangement joins TRBV11-2 to TRBJ1-1; weak D call: TRBD1 (5 bases). With 5 bases removed from V and 1 base from J, the gap between germline ends came to 14 bases. The CDR3 loop spans 15 amino acids. CDR1 and CDR2 (germline): SGHAT, FQNNGV. CDR3 sequence: CASSTPRTQNTEAFF. In DNA form, the CDR3 reads TGTGCCAGCAGCACACCTAGGACACAGAACACTGAAGCTTTCTTT.

The chain combines TRBV11-3 with TRBJ2-1; 10 bases align to TRBD2. Germline values: CDR1 SGHNT, CDR2 YENEEA. Losses at the gene ends were 5 bases for V and 2 bases for J; bases not matched to a gene: 3. CDR3 length: 15 residues. The CDR3 protein is CASSPLAGAYNEQFF. The CDR3 nucleotides are TGTGCCAGCAGCCCCCTAGCGGGGGCCTACAATGAGCAGTTCTTC.

The V call is TRBV28, the J call TRBJ2-7; a possible D gene is TRBD2 (7 bases). The V gene's germline CDR1 is MDHEN and CDR2 SYDVKM. V was cut by 2 bases and J by 4 bases, with 18 bases left in between. This CDR3 has 16 residues. The CDR3 loop is CASSLGTIWTVYEQYF. CDR3 DNA sequence: TGTGCCAGCAGTTTAGGGACTATTTGGACAGTTTACGAGCAGTACTTC.

CDR3 bases: TGTGCCAGCAGACCCACTAGCGGGAGGGCTCAAGAGACCCAGTACTTC. Translated: CASRPTSGRAQETQYF. The chain has TRBV11-2 and TRBJ2-5; 13 bases align to TRBD2. Germline V lookup: CDR1 SGHAT, CDR2 FQNNGV. V shed 6 bases, J shed 2 bases, and the junction held 6 bases outside the gene matches. The CDR3 contains 16 residues.

The V gene is TRBV13, the J gene TRBJ2-6; no clear D. This CDR3 region has 14 residues. Germline CDR1 PRHDT, CDR2 FYEKMQ (reference sequence). The ends were cut back, 0 bases at V and 4 bases at J, with 4 bases in the middle. CDR3 DNA sequence: TGTGCCAGCAGCTTAGGTCACGGGGCCAACGTCCTGACTTTC. Its translation: CASSLGHGANVLTF.

This chain joins TRBV11-1 and TRBJ2-1, with D unresolved. There are 16 residues in the CDR3. The germline CDR1 and CDR2 sequences are SGHAT and FQDESV (reference sequence). Trimming took off 5 bases at V and 4 bases at J, with 18 bases between the two ends. The CDR3 is CASSAPTKPGYNEQFF. CDR3 bases: TGTGCCAGCAGCGCCCCGACCAAACCTGGGTACAATGAGCAGTTCTTC.

V usage is TRBV5-1 and J usage is TRBJ1-1; possibly TRBD1 for D (5 bases). Trimming pared 0 bases from V and 4 bases from J, leaving 13 bases between. CDR1 is SGHRS, CDR2 YFSETQ, per germline. There are 15 residues in the CDR3. Here the CDR3 reads CASSLDFQGGTEAFF. Here the CDR3 DNA reads TGCGCCAGCAGCTTGGATTTCCAGGGTGGCACTGAAGCTTTCTTT.

The chain carries TRBV2 and TRBJ2-5, with 13 bases lining up with TRBD2. This CDR3 is built from 15 residues. After removal of 6 bases from V and 7 bases from J, the junction contained 8 bases not matched to a gene. Germline V CDR1 and CDR2: SNHLY, FYNNEI. The CDR3 DNA follows: TGTGCCAGCAGCGGACTAGCGGGGGTTTTGGTGACCCAGTACTTC. Protein product: CASSGLAGVLVTQYF.

The gene calls are TRBV18 and TRBJ1-5; D ambiguous. The CDR3 runs to 14 residues. CDR1 is KGHSH, CDR2 LQKENI, per germline. The ends were cut back, 2 bases at V and 0 bases at J, with 5 bases in the middle. CDR3 in DNA: TGTGCCAGCTCACCAGGGAATAGCAATCAGCCCCAGCATTTT. Translation gives CASSPGNSNQPQHF.

The chain is built from TRBV18 and TRBJ2-1, with 15 bases aligning to TRBD2. The CDR3 consists of 20 residues. V dropped 1 base and J dropped 2; count of bases not matched to a gene: 9. Germline values: CDR1 KGHSH, CDR2 LQKENI. The CDR3 here is CASSPREPGLAGGTYNEQFF. CDR3 sequence (DNA): TGTGCCAGCTCACCACGTGAACCGGGACTAGCGGGAGGCACCTACAATGAGCAGTTCTTC.

This chain uses TRBV19 with TRBJ2-3; 7 bases map to TRBD2. V trimming: 3 bases; J trimming: 0 bases; junction bases outside the gene matches: 3. This CDR3 has 15 residues. Germline CDR1 is LNHDA and CDR2 is SQIVND (reference sequence). The CDR3, as DNA: TGTGCCAGTAGTATGGGGCGGGGGAGCACAGATACGCAGTATTTT. This codes for CASSMGRGSTDTQYF.

J is TRBJ2-7 and V is TRBV19; the match to TRBD1 covers 8 bases. CDR1 is LNHDA, CDR2 SQIVND, per germline (reference sequence). V gave up 6 bases and J gave up 1 base; unmatched junction bases: 11. The CDR3 extends over 16 amino acids. The CDR3 nucleotides are TGTGCCAGTAGCGAACAGGGGGGCCCTATATCCTACGAGCAGTACTTC. Amino acid sequence: CASSEQGGPISYEQYF.

This sequence joins TRBV18 and TRBJ1-4; D is unclear. Trimming cost V 2 bases and J 0 bases, with 13 bases left between them. CDR1 and CDR2 from the germline V gene are KGHSH and LQKENI. CDR3 length equals 17 residues. The CDR3 region is CASSPLGSTATNEKLFF. The CDR3 nucleotides read TGTGCCAGCTCACCATTGGGCAGTACTGCAACTAATGAAAAACTGTTTTTT.

Within the sample, this clone is medium-sized. V and J are TRBV29-1 and TRBJ1-3; D remains unclear. CDR3 length equals 16 residues. V dropped 3 bases and J dropped 1 base, with 16 bases sitting between them. Germline lookup yields CDR1 SQVTM and CDR2 ANQGSEA. The CDR3 region has the DNA TGCAGCGTTGATCGGTCCGAGGACGGGTCTGGAAACACCATATATTTT. It translates to CSVDRSEDGSGNTIYF.

The chain joins TRBV27 to TRBJ1-1; D is possibly TRBD1 (5 bases). The CDR3 spans 15 residues. Looked up from germline, CDR1 is MNHEY and CDR2 is SMNVEV (reference sequence). Trimming removed 4 bases from V and 1 base from J, with 13 bases in between. The CDR3 loop reads CASSSSRAGNTEAFF. As DNA, the CDR3 is TGTGCCAGCAGTTCGAGCAGGGCGGGGAACACTGAAGCTTTCTTT.

V and J are TRBV7-3 and TRBJ2-2; 7 bases agree with TRBD1. The CDR3 is made up of 16 amino acids. Germline lookup yields CDR1 SGHTA and CDR2 FQGTGA. The ends lost 1 base at V and 6 bases at J; junction bases unmatched: 8. The CDR3 here is CASSLMTGWLAGELFF. The CDR3 region has the DNA TGTGCCAGCAGCTTAATGACAGGGTGGCTGGCCGGGGAGCTGTTTTTT.

The V gene is TRBV28, the J gene TRBJ2-7; the D is unclear. The ends were cut back, 2 bases at V and 7 bases at J, with 12 bases in the middle. The CDR3 spans 13 residues. Per germline, CDR1 MDHEN and CDR2 SYDVKM. The DNA for the CDR3 is TGTGCCAGCAGTTTACTAGGGTCGGAGGAGCAGTACTTC. Translated: CASSLLGSEEQYF.

The rearrangement links TRBV30 to TRBJ2-3; 9 bases line up with TRBD2. The CDR3 has 14 amino acids. The germline gives CDR1 GTSNPN, CDR2 SVGIG (reference sequence). V shed 4 bases and J 3 bases; nucleotides not matched to a gene: 5. The CDR3 protein is CAWTGSGRTDTQYF. CDR3 coding DNA: TGTGCCTGGACCGGTAGCGGGAGAACAGATACGCAGTATTTT.

This rearrangement joins TRBV6-5 to TRBJ1-2; D is possibly TRBD1 (6 bases). The germline V gene has CDR1 MNHEY and CDR2 SVGAGI. There are 15 residues in the CDR3. The germline V and J ends were trimmed by 4 bases and 2 bases, with 14 bases remaining between them. CDR3 sequence: CASSSSTGWNYGYTF. In nucleotides, the CDR3 is TGTGCCAGCAGTTCCTCGACAGGATGGAACTATGGCTACACCTTC.